The text below deals with one T cell receptor beta chain. The target antigen is unknown. This specimen belongs to a study of OX40 agonist ivuxolimab in advanced cancers. Study-wide background: As their treatment, patients were administered ivuxolimab, an agonistic anti-OX40 (CD134) antibody. Administration of intravenous ivuxolimab to patients occurred every 2 weeks at 0.01 to 10 mg/kg. Study results and limitations: On average, CD8+ T cells showed a greater number of expanded clones than CD4+.

Trimming left V 8 bases short and J 4 bases short, with 15 bases between. This CDR3 is built from 14 residues. Germline CDR1 LNHDA, CDR2 SQIVND (reference sequence). TCRdb's table, derived via immunoSEQ multiplex PCR, lists solely in-frame clones and lacks some. The sample has tens of thousands of clones; roughly 89% are singletons. The receptor comes from an adult with an advanced solid tumor such as melanoma, head and neck, liver or kidney cancer. V is TRBV19 and J is TRBJ1-5; the D gene is possibly TRBD1 (6 bases). Sequencing was performed on CD4+ or CD8+ T cells sorted from blood, taken in a trial of the OX40 agonist ivuxolimab. The CDR3 nucleotides are TGTGCCAGTGCGAGGGGGGGCAATAATCAGCCCCAGCATTTT. Translation gives CASARGGNNQPQHF. The full variable domain, completed using reference TRBV19 and TRBJ1-5, is DGGITQSPKYLFRKEGQNVTLSCEQNLNHDAMYWYRQDPGQGLRLIYYSQIVNDFQKGDIAEGYSVSREKKESFPLTVTSAQKNPTAFYLCASARGGNNQPQHFGDGTRLSIL.